The next 13 T cell receptor beta chains were all read from a single sample in a study of identifying expanded T cells in peripheral blood. The data were produced by immunoSEQ multiplex PCR, yet TCRdb's version contains in-frame clones alone and is incomplete. The sample lists 75,000 to 90,000 clones, 70% to 90% occurring once. Sequenced: blood. The receptors were sampled from a person aged 18-70 years in good health.

The chain couples TRBV29-1 to TRBJ1-2, with D possibly matching TRBD1 (6 bases). The CDR3 loop spans 11 amino acids. CDR1 is SQVTM and CDR2 is ANQGSEA in the germline V gene. Trimming took 4 bases from V and 8 from J, leaving 11 bases between them. The CDR3 spells CSVAQGSGYTF. Written as DNA, the CDR3 is TGCAGCGTTGCCCAGGGGAGCGGCTACACCTTC.

The chain couples TRBV6-1 to TRBJ1-4; possible D gene TRBD1, 6 bases. The CDR3 has 13 amino acids. Trimming shortened V by 6 bases and J by 7 bases, and 12 bases separated the two germline ends. Germline V gene data show CDR1 as MNHNS and CDR2 as SASEGT. CDR3 loop: CASRTNRVEKLFF. In DNA form, the CDR3 reads TGTGCCAGCAGGACAAACAGGGTTGAAAAACTGTTTTTT.

The chain combines TRBV7-9 with TRBJ2-7; the D is unclear. This CDR3 is 14 amino acids long. The V gene's germline CDR1 is SEHNR and CDR2 FQNEAQ (reference sequence). Trimming pared 5 bases from V and 2 bases from J, leaving 13 bases between. The CDR3 DNA follows: TGTGCCAGCAGCCCCGGTATCCCAGCCTACGAGCAGTACTTC. Its translation: CASSPGIPAYEQYF.

This chain connects TRBV15 to TRBJ2-2; D gene ambiguous. Trimming removed 0 bases at V and 7 bases at J, with 12 bases between. The CDR3 totals 15 residues. CDR1 and CDR2 from the germline V gene are LNHNV and YYDKDF (reference sequence). In DNA, the CDR3 is TGTGCCACCAGCAGAGATCTGCAAGGGCGCGGGGAGCTGTTTTTT. It specifies CATSRDLQGRGELFF.

The chain combines TRBV4-1 with TRBJ1-5; 7 bases are a match to TRBD1. CDR1 MGHRA and CDR2 YSYEKL come from the germline V gene. The CDR3 has 16 residues. J was trimmed by 0 bases and V by 3 bases; bases with no gene match: 5. This chain's CDR3 is CASSQEGQFSNQPQHF. Here the CDR3 DNA reads TGCGCCAGCAGCCAGGAGGGACAGTTTAGCAATCAGCCCCAGCATTTT.

This rearrangement joins TRBV7-3 to TRBJ2-7; maybe TRBD2 (6 bases). The CDR3 is 19 amino acids. In germline, CDR1 is SGHTA, CDR2 FQGTGA. Deletions cut 3 bases from V and 3 bases from J, with 27 bases between. The CDR3: CASSFSRLESSRWYYEQYF. In nucleotides, the CDR3 is TGTGCCAGCAGCTTCTCTCGACTAGAGAGTTCTCGCTGGTACTACGAGCAGTACTTC.

The chain joins TRBV5-1 to TRBJ1-2, with D possibly being TRBD1 (5 bases). This CDR3 has 12 residues. V lost 0 bases and J lost 8, with 8 bases in between. Germline assignment: CDR1 SGHRS and CDR2 YFSETQ. The CDR3 spells CASSLEGAGYTF. The CDR3, as DNA: TGCGCCAGCAGCTTGGAAGGGGCCGGCTACACCTTC.

The table lists this clone with a count of one. The chain joins TRBV11-3 to TRBJ2-3; weak D call: TRBD2 (6 bases). CDR3 length: 17 amino acids. Germline V gene sequence: CDR1 SGHNT, CDR2 YENEEA. Trimming stripped 3 bases from V and 2 bases from J, with 18 bases between. CDR3 sequence reads: CASSLGVPSDLTDTQYF. The CDR3 DNA reads as TGTGCCAGCAGCTTGGGGGTCCCTAGCGACCTCACAGATACGCAGTATTTT.

The chain recombines TRBV29-1 with TRBJ2-5, with D tentatively TRBD1 (5 bases). There are 13 residues in the CDR3. V was clipped by 5 bases and J by 1 base, with 11 bases between them. The germline CDR1 and CDR2 sequences are SQVTM and ANQGSEA. The CDR3 DNA reads as TGCAGCGTTCTTAACAGGTCCCAAGAGACCCAGTACTTC. Its translation: CSVLNRSQETQYF. Full variable domain (missing parts from reference TRBV29-1 and TRBJ2-5): SAVISQKPSRDICQRGTSLTIQCQVDSQVTMMFWYRQQPGQSLTLIATANQGSEATYESGFVIDKFPISRPNLTFSTLTVSNMSPEDSSIYLCSVLNRSQETQYFGPGTRLLVL.

The chain has TRBV23-1 and TRBJ1-1, with 7 bases that match TRBD1. TRBV23-1 is recorded as an ORF, its role being uncertain. Unmatched junction bases numbered 5, after V lost 0 bases and J lost 1 base. The CDR3 length is 16 residues. The CDR3 region has the DNA TGCGCCAGCAGTCAATCGGAGGGGGCGGGGAACACTGAAGCTTTCTTT. Encoded protein: CASSQSEGAGNTEAFF.

V is TRBV10-3 and J is TRBJ2-7; TRBD2 is a possible D gene (6 bases). V was trimmed by 10 bases and J by 5 bases, leaving 18 bases between them. Germline CDR1 and CDR2: ENHRY and SYGVKD. The length of the CDR3 is 13 residues. CDR3 DNA: TGTGCCACCGCCGGACTAAACGGGGACGAGCAGTACTTC. Its protein is CATAGLNGDEQYF.

The chain couples TRBV2 to TRBJ2-7; perhaps D is TRBD1 or TRBD2 (5 bases each). This CDR3 is 14 amino acids long. Germline loops: CDR1 SNHLY, CDR2 FYNNEI. The V end was cut by 6 bases, the J end by 1 base, with 13 bases between. The CDR3 reads CASRAGTVSYEQYF. The DNA for the CDR3 is TGTGCCAGCAGGGCCGGGACGGTTTCCTACGAGCAGTACTTC.

The V gene is TRBV2, the J gene TRBJ1-5; D uncertain. The V gene lost 6 bases and the J gene lost 2 bases, with 14 bases spanning the gap. The germline V gene has CDR1 SNHLY and CDR2 FYNNEI. The CDR3 totals 15 residues. CDR3 amino acids: CASRPEGYGNQPQHF. The CDR3 DNA follows: TGTGCCAGCAGACCCGAGGGTTATGGCAATCAGCCCCAGCATTTT.